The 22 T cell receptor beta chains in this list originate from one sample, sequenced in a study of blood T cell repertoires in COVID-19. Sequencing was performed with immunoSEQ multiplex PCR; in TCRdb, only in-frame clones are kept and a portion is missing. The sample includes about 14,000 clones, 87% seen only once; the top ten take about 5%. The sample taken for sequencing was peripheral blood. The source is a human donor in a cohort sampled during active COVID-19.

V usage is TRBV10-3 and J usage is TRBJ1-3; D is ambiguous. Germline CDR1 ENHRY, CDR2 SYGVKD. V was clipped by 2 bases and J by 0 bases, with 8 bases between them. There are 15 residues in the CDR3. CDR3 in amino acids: CAISEVGSSGNTIYF. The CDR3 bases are TGTGCCATCAGTGAGGTGGGGAGCTCTGGAAACACCATATATTTT.

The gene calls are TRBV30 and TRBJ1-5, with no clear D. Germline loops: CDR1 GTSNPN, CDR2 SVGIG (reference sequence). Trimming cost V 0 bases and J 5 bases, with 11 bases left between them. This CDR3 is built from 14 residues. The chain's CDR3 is CAWSVGGKDQPQHF. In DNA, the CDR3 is TGTGCCTGGAGTGTAGGCGGAAAGGATCAGCCCCAGCATTTT.

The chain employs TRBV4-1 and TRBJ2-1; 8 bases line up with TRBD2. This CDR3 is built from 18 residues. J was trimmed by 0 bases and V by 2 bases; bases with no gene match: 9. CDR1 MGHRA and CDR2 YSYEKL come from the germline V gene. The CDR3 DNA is TGCGCCAGCAGCCAAAACCTAGCGGCGGGAGGCTCCTACAATGAGCAGTTCTTC. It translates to CASSQNLAAGGSYNEQFF.

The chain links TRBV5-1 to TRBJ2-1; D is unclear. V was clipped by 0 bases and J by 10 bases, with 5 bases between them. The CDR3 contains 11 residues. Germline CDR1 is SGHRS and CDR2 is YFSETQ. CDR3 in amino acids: CASSLEREQFF. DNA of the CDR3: TGCGCCAGCAGCTTGGAGCGCGAGCAGTTCTTC. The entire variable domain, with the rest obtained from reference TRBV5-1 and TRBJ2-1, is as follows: KAGVTQTPRYLIKTRGQQVTLSCSPISGHRSVSWYQQTPGQGLQFLFEYFSETQRNKGNFPGRFSGRQFSNSRSEMNVSTLELGDSALYLCASSLEREQFFGPGTRLTVL.

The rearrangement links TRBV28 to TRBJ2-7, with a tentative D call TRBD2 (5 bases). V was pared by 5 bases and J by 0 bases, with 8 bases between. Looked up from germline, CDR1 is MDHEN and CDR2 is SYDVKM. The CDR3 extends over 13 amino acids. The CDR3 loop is CASSPGSSYEQYF. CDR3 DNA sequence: TGTGCCAGCAGTCCGGGGAGCTCCTACGAGCAGTACTTC. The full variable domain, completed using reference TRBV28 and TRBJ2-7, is DVKVTQSSRYLVKRTGEKVFLECVQDMDHENMFWYRQDPGLGLRLIYFSYDVKMKEKGDIPEGYSVSREKKERFSLILESASTNQTSMYLCASSPGSSYEQYFGPGTRLTVT.

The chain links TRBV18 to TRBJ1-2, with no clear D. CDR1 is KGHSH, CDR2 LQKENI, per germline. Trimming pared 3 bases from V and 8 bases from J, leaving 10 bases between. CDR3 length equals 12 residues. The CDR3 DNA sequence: TGTGCCAGCTCACCTCTCGGTGAGGGCTACACCTTC. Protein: CASSPLGEGYTF.

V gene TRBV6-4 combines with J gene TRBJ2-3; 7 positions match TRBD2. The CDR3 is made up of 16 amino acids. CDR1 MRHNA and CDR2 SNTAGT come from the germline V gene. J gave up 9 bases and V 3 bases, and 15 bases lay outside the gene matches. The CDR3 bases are TGTGCCAGCAGTGAAGGTTACGGCGGGAGTGGGGGGACGCAGTATTTT. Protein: CASSEGYGGSGGTQYF.

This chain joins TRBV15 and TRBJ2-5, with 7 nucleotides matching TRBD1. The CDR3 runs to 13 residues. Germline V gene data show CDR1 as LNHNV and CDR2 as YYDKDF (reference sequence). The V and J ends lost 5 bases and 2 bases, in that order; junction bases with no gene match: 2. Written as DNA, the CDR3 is TGTGCCACCAGCTGGGACAGACAAGAGACCCAGTACTTC. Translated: CATSWDRQETQYF.

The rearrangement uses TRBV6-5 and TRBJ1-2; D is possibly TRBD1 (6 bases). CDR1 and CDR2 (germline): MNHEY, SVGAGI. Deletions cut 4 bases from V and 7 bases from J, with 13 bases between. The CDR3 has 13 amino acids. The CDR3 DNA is TGTGCCAGCAGTTCCCGGACAGCTGGTGGCTACACCTTC. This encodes CASSSRTAGGYTF.

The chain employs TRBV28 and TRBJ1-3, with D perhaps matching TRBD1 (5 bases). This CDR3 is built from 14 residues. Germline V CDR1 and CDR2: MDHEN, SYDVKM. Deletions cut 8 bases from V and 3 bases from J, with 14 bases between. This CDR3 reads CASYRSSYGNTIYF. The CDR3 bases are TGTGCCAGCTACAGGAGCTCCTATGGAAACACCATATATTTT.

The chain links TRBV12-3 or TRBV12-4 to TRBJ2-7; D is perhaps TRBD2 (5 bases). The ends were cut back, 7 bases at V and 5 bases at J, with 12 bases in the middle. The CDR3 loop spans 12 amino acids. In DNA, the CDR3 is TGTGCCAGCACCACGGGGTTTGACGAGCAGTACTTC. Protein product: CASTTGFDEQYF.

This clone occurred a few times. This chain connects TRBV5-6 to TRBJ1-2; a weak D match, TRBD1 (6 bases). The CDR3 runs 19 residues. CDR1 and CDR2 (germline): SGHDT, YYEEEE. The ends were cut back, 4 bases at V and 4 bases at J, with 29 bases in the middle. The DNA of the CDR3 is TGTGCCAGCAGCCTGACATTCGGACGACAGGCCGGGATCATCTATGGCTACACCTTC. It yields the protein CASSLTFGRQAGIIYGYTF.

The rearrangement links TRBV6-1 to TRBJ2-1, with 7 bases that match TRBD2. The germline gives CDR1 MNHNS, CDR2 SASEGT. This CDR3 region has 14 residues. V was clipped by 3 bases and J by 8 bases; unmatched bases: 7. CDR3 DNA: TGTGCCAGCAGTGAGACCTTGGGAGGGGATGAGCAGTTCTTC. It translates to CASSETLGGDEQFF.

CDR3 sequence: CASSQDLFERGVNEQFF. In nucleotides, the CDR3 is TGTGCCAGCAGCCAAGACCTATTCGAGCGGGGGGTCAATGAGCAGTTCTTC. V and J are TRBV4-2 and TRBJ2-1; 9 bases are a match to TRBD2. Germline lookup yields CDR1 LGHNA and CDR2 YNFKEQ. The CDR3 has 17 residues. With V trimmed by 0 bases and J by 6 bases, 9 bases remained unmatched.

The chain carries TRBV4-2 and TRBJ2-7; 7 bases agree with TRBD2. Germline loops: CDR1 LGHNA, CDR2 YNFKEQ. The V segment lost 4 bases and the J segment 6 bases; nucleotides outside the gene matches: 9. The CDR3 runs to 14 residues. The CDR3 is CASSRLELASEQYF. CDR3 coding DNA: TGTGCCAGCAGCCGACTCGAACTAGCGAGCGAGCAGTACTTC.

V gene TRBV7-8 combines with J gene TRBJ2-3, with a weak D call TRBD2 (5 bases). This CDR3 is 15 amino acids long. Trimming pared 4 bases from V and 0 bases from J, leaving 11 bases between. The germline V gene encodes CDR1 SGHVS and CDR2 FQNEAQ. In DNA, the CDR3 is TGTGCCAGCAGCTCTCGCGGACTCAGCACAGATACGCAGTATTTT. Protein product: CASSSRGLSTDTQYF.

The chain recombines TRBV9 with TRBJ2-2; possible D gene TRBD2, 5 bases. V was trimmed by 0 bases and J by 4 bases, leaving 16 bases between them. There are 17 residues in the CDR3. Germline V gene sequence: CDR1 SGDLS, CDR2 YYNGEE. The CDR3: CASSVVSGGEVTGELFF. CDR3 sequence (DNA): TGTGCCAGCAGCGTAGTGAGCGGAGGAGAAGTCACCGGGGAGCTGTTTTTT. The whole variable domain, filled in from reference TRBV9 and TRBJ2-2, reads DSGVTQTPKHLITATGQRVTLRCSPRSGDLSVYWYQQSLDQGLQFLIQYYNGEERAKGNILERFSAQQFPDLHSELNLSSLELGDSALYFCASSVVSGGEVTGELFFGEGSRLTVL.

The CDR3 loop is CSVQRGGNNEQYF. CDR3 sequence (DNA): TGCAGCGTGCAGCGGGGGGGGAACAACGAGCAGTACTTC. This rearrangement joins TRBV29-1 to TRBJ2-7; TRBD2 aligns across 10 bases. CDR1 is SQVTM and CDR2 is ANQGSEA in the germline V gene. With 6 bases clipped from V and 5 bases from J, the junction kept 7 bases outside the gene matches. The CDR3 has 13 residues.

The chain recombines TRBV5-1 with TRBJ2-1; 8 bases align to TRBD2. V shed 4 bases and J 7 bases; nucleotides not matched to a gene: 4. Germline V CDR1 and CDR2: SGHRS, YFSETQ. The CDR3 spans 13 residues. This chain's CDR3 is CASSTSGLNEQFF. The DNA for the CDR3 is TGCGCCAGCAGCACTAGCGGCCTTAATGAGCAGTTCTTC.

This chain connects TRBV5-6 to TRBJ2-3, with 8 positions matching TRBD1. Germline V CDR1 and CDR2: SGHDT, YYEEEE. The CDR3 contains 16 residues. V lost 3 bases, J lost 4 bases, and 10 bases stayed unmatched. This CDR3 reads CASSWGWTGRSDTQYF. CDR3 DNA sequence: TGTGCCAGCAGCTGGGGGTGGACAGGGAGGTCAGATACGCAGTATTTT.

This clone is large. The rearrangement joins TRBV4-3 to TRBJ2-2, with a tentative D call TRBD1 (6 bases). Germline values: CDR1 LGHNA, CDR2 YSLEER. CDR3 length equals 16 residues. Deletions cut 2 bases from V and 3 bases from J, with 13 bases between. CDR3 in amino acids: CASSQKGGRDTGELFF. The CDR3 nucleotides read TGCGCCAGCAGCCAAAAAGGGGGAAGGGACACCGGGGAGCTGTTTTTT.

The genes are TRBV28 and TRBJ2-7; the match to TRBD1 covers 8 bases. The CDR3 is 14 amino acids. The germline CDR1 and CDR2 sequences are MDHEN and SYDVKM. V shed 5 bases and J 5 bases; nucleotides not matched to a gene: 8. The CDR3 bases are TGTGCCAGCAGTCTCCAGCAGGGGGCCAACGAGCAGTACTTC. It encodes CASSLQQGANEQYF.